This TCR beta chain appears in the sequencing data of a study of blood T cell repertoires in COVID-19. Overall study: From the United States, Italy and Spain came samples of acute and convalescent COVID-19. Nucleic acid was either cDNA or gDNA, and it came from T cells, B-cell-depleted T cells, or PBMCs.

The CDR3 is 11 amino acids. The V end lost 6 bases, the J end lost 9 bases, and 12 bases lay between the germline ends. Turning to this clone: Different DNA sequences within this sample yield the same CDR3.

Study processing details: Reference gene primer amplification in the assay estimated nucleated cell counts. TCRdb keeps only in-frame clones here, not all; method: immunoSEQ multiplex PCR. The D gene and trimming were derived from the DNA, and the V and J assignments and clone size from that table. The data show about 110,000 clones, about four fifths seen once. The sequence was obtained from a human donor in a cohort sampled during active COVID-19. The genes are TRBV12-3 or TRBV12-4 and TRBJ2-7, with no clear D. Source material: peripheral blood. This CDR3 is CASSLQMRQYF. Written as DNA, the CDR3 is TGTGCCAGCAGCCTCCAAATGCGGCAGTACTTC.